This passage covers 32 T cell receptor beta chains from one sample sequenced in a study of CD8+CD57+ T cells in acquired aplastic anemia. Flow cytometry had shown expanded CD8+CD57+ cells in the patients chosen for sequencing. Genomic DNA constituted the template upon which TCR beta VDJ and CDR3 profiling was performed. TCRdb analysed the reads with MiXCR anew, one entry per CDR3 protein. The table has just over 200,000 distinct CDR3 sequences, 65% seen once. Source material: sorted CD4+, CD8+, or CD8+CD57+ T cells (not recorded which) from PBMCs. The receptors stem from a human donor with aplastic anemia.

The gene calls are TRBV24-1 and TRBJ2-1; D unclear. CDR3 length: 12 amino acids. Germline CDR1 reads KGHDR; CDR2 reads SFDVKD. The germline V and J ends were trimmed by 0 bases and 15 bases, with 11 bases remaining between them. The CDR3 region is CATSDLQLRRFF. As DNA, the CDR3 is TGTGCCACCAGTGATTTGCAATTAAGAAGGTTCTTC.

This chain uses TRBV5-5 with TRBJ1-1, with TRBD1 as a possible D gene (5 bases). Between the trimmed V and J ends, which lost 4 bases and 4 bases, there was a span of 11 bases. CDR1 is SGHKS, CDR2 YYEKEE, per germline (reference sequence). The CDR3 length is 13 residues. The CDR3 region is CASSLTGSTEAFF. CDR3 in DNA: TGTGCCAGCAGCCTCACAGGATCCACTGAAGCTTTCTTT.

CDR3 DNA: TGTGCCACCAGCAGCACAGGGGAAGCATATAGCAATCAGCCCCAGCATTTT. Protein sequence: CATSSTGEAYSNQPQHF. This rearrangement joins TRBV15 to TRBJ1-5; 7 nucleotides line up with TRBD1. CDR3 length: 17 residues. J lost 0 bases, V lost 3 bases, and 8 bases had no gene match. Per the germline V gene, CDR1 is LNHNV and CDR2 is YYDKDF (reference sequence).

This clonotype was picked up a small number of times. The V gene is TRBV10-3, the J gene TRBJ1-2; TRBD1 agrees at 8 bases. CDR3 length: 12 amino acids. The germline gives CDR1 ENHRY, CDR2 SYGVKD. Unmatched junction bases numbered 4, after V lost 10 bases and J lost 3 bases. The CDR3 DNA reads TGTGCCAGCACGGACAGGGACTATGGCTACACCTTC. Its protein is CASTDRDYGYTF.

There are many counts of this clonotype. This rearrangement joins TRBV19 to TRBJ1-5; no firm D call. Germline-derived CDR1 and CDR2 are LNHDA and SQIVND (reference sequence). The length of the CDR3 is 13 residues. V was trimmed by 1 base and J by 5 bases, leaving 6 bases between them. CDR3 DNA sequence: TGTGCCAGTAGTATAGCAGAACATCAGCCCCAGCATTTT. Protein product: CASSIAEHQPQHF.

The V and J genes are TRBV10-3 and TRBJ2-1, with TRBD1 matching over 10 bases. Germline V gene sequence: CDR1 ENHRY, CDR2 SYGVKD. The CDR3 is 16 residues long. J was trimmed by 3 bases and V by 7 bases; bases with no gene match: 9. The CDR3 region is CAITLAGDRGYNEQFF. The CDR3 region has the DNA TGTGCCATCACGTTGGCGGGGGACAGGGGCTACAATGAGCAGTTCTTC.

This clonotype was counted only a few times. V gene TRBV15 combines with J gene TRBJ2-1; 7 nucleotides line up with TRBD2. The CDR3 covers 19 residues. J lost 0 bases, V lost 0 bases, and 11 bases had no gene match. Germline V lookup: CDR1 LNHNV, CDR2 YYDKDF (reference sequence). Here the CDR3 reads CATSRDWGSLANSYNEQFF. CDR3 nucleotide sequence: TGTGCCACCAGCAGAGATTGGGGTTCACTAGCGAACTCCTACAATGAGCAGTTCTTC.

The chain links TRBV29-1 to TRBJ2-1, with D possibly being TRBD1 or TRBD2 (5 bases each). V was pared by 7 bases and J by 8 bases, with 21 bases between. The length of the CDR3 is 14 residues. CDR1 is SQVTM and CDR2 is ANQGSEA in the germline V gene. Written as DNA, the CDR3 is TGCAGCGGGGTACCGGGACGAACTACCGATGAGCAGTTCTTC. It translates to CSGVPGRTTDEQFF.

This clonotype was seen just once. This chain connects TRBV15 to TRBJ2-7; the D is unclear. Between the trimmed V and J ends, which lost 4 bases and 0 bases, there was a span of 7 bases. The CDR3 runs 13 residues. Germline V gives CDR1 LNHNV, CDR2 YYDKDF (reference sequence). The CDR3 loop is CATSTGFSYEQYF. The CDR3 bases are TGTGCCACCAGCACTGGGTTCTCCTACGAGCAGTACTTC.

This sequence joins TRBV19 and TRBJ2-2, with D maybe TRBD1 (7 bases). V shed 5 bases and J shed 3 bases, with 10 bases lying between them. This CDR3 comprises 14 residues. Germline assignment: CDR1 LNHDA and CDR2 SQIVND (reference sequence). The chain's CDR3 is CASSAGTDTGELFF. The CDR3, as DNA: TGTGCCAGTAGTGCGGGGACAGACACCGGGGAGCTGTTTTTT.

The V gene is TRBV7-9, the J gene TRBJ2-1; 7 bases agree with TRBD2. The CDR3 spans 15 residues. Germline V CDR1 and CDR2: SEHNR, FQNEAQ (reference sequence). With V trimmed by 4 bases and J by 0 bases, 3 bases remained unmatched. CDR3 in amino acids: CASSSLAASYNEQFF. The DNA of the CDR3 is TGTGCCAGCAGCTCCCTAGCGGCCTCCTACAATGAGCAGTTCTTC.

This chain uses TRBV7-2 with TRBJ2-7, with 8 bases that match TRBD2. The CDR3 spans 15 residues. The V gene end was trimmed by 5 bases and the J gene end by 2 bases; junction bases not matched to a gene: 8. Germline lookup yields CDR1 SGHTA and CDR2 FQGNSA. The CDR3 reads CASSPRGRRPYEQYF. For the CDR3, the DNA is TGTGCCAGCAGCCCCCGCGGGAGGCGACCCTACGAGCAGTACTTC.

The rearrangement uses TRBV7-3 and TRBJ1-1; D is ambiguous. Per germline, CDR1 SGHTA and CDR2 FQGTGA. Trimming cost V 2 bases and J 1 base, with 5 bases left between them. This CDR3 spans 13 amino acids. The DNA of the CDR3 is TGTGCCAGCAGCTTATTACCGAACACTGAAGCTTTCTTT. Amino acid sequence: CASSLLPNTEAFF.

This clonotype has only a few counts. The rearrangement joins TRBV20-1 to TRBJ1-2, with D possibly matching TRBD1 (5 bases). Germline CDR1 is DFQATT and CDR2 is SNEGSKA (reference sequence). Deletions cut 5 bases from V and 4 bases from J, with 8 bases between. There are 11 residues in the CDR3. This CDR3 reads CSAPTVYGYTF. In DNA form, the CDR3 reads TGCAGTGCTCCGACAGTCTATGGCTACACCTTC.

The chain couples TRBV7-3 to TRBJ1-3; D remains unclear. From germline, CDR1 is SGHTA and CDR2 FQGTGA. Trimming left V 2 bases short and J 0 bases short, with 11 bases between. The CDR3 runs 16 residues. The CDR3 DNA is TGTGCCAGCAGCTTAGGGGTGGGAAACTCTGGAAACACCATATATTTT. Residues: CASSLGVGNSGNTIYF.

This clonotype was recorded many times. The genes are TRBV7-3 and TRBJ1-1, with 7 bases fitting TRBD1. V gave up 2 bases and J gave up 7 bases; unmatched junction bases: 7. In germline, CDR1 is SGHTA, CDR2 FQGTGA. The CDR3 consists of 14 residues. Here the CDR3 reads CASSLERGLSEAFF. Written as DNA, the CDR3 is TGTGCCAGCAGCTTAGAAAGGGGGCTGAGTGAAGCTTTCTTT.

The chain carries TRBV15 and TRBJ2-7, with 8 bases aligning to TRBD2. This CDR3 contains 18 residues. The germline V gene encodes CDR1 LNHNV and CDR2 YYDKDF (reference sequence). J gave up 0 bases and V 5 bases, and 15 bases lay outside the gene matches. As DNA, the CDR3 is TGTGCCACCAGCGAAGATCCGGGAGGGGGATCCCTCTCCTACGAGCAGTACTTC. As protein: CATSEDPGGGSLSYEQYF.

This clonotype was seen more than once but under ten times. The J gene is TRBJ1-1, the V gene TRBV25-1; D uncertain. Trimming took 0 bases from V and 1 from J, leaving 9 bases between them. The CDR3 length is 15 residues. Germline CDR1 MGHDK, CDR2 SYGVNS. The CDR3 loop reads CASSEYLEPNTEAFF. The CDR3 DNA sequence: TGTGCCAGCAGTGAATATCTAGAACCGAACACTGAAGCTTTCTTT.

This chain uses TRBV24-1 with TRBJ1-1, with no clear D. V gave up 11 bases and J gave up 3 bases, with 15 bases separating them. The CDR3 is 13 amino acids. CDR1 and CDR2 (germline): KGHDR, SFDVKD. The CDR3 loop reads CASSGVAYTEAFF. For the CDR3, the DNA is TGTGCCAGCAGCGGGGTCGCTTACACTGAAGCTTTCTTT.

About this clonotype: No conserved phenylalanine or tryptophan ends this CDR3, so it is likely a read error. The CDR3 coding sequence is TGTGCCAGCAGCTTTAGTGGCTCCTACAACGAGCAGTTCTCC. It is translated as CASSFSGSYNEQFS. The chain has TRBV7-9 and TRBJ2-1; D remains ambiguous. This CDR3 region has 14 residues. Germline lookup yields CDR1 SEHNR and CDR2 FQNEAQ (reference sequence).

This clonotype has ten or more counts. V and J are TRBV11-2 and TRBJ2-7; D not resolved. Deletions cut 4 bases from V and 6 bases from J, with 7 bases between. CDR1 and CDR2 from the germline V gene are SGHAT and FQNNGV. The CDR3 is 11 amino acids. This chain's CDR3 is CASSSTGEQYF. CDR3 DNA sequence: TGTGCCAGCAGCTCCACGGGCGAGCAGTACTTC.

The chain's CDR3 is CASSASPQGRVGTEAFF. CDR3 bases: TGTGCCAGCAGTGCGTCTCCCCAGGGCAGGGTCGGCACTGAAGCTTTCTTT. The chain employs TRBV2 and TRBJ1-1, with D possibly being TRBD1 (5 bases). V was pared by 4 bases and J by 4 bases, with 22 bases between. Per the germline V gene, CDR1 is SNHLY and CDR2 is FYNNEI. This CDR3 spans 17 amino acids.

The chain has TRBV10-3 and TRBJ2-3; TRBD2 aligns across 8 bases. The CDR3 loop spans 15 amino acids. J gave up 3 bases and V 7 bases, and 9 bases lay outside the gene matches. CDR1 and CDR2 (germline): ENHRY, SYGVKD. The CDR3 protein is CAITPGLGLTDTQYF. CDR3 nucleotides: TGTGCCATCACCCCGGGACTAGGACTAACAGATACGCAGTATTTT.

V gene TRBV29-1 combines with J gene TRBJ1-2; D call uncertain. This CDR3 is built from 15 residues. Germline V lookup: CDR1 SQVTM, CDR2 ANQGSEA. Trimming left V 1 base short and J 3 bases short, with 15 bases between. The CDR3 region is CSVEGAWKGDYGYTF. CDR3 in DNA: TGCAGCGTTGAAGGGGCGTGGAAAGGTGACTATGGCTACACCTTC.

This clonotype has just a few counts. The chain is built from TRBV7-2 and TRBJ2-3; unclear D gene. CDR3 length: 13 amino acids. Trimming left V 1 base short and J 4 bases short, with 6 bases between. Germline values: CDR1 SGHTA, CDR2 FQGNSA. CDR3 residues: CASSLVGSDTQYF. As DNA, the CDR3 is TGTGCCAGCAGCTTAGTTGGCTCAGATACGCAGTATTTT.

J is TRBJ1-6 and V is TRBV15; D is uncertain. Germline V gene sequence: CDR1 LNHNV, CDR2 YYDKDF (reference sequence). V was shortened by 4 bases and J by 10 bases, with 11 bases between the two germline ends. The CDR3 loop spans 13 amino acids. The CDR3 bases are TGTGCCACCAGCACCAAATTCGGGTCACCCCTCCACTTT. It codes for CATSTKFGSPLHF.

This clonotype was observed many times. The CDR3 DNA follows: TGTGCCATCAGTGAGTCTTGGGACAGACCGGATTACGAGCAGTACTTC. It encodes CAISESWDRPDYEQYF. The V and J genes are TRBV10-3 and TRBJ2-7, with TRBD1 matching 7 bases. This CDR3 has 16 amino acids. The J segment lost 4 bases and the V segment lost 0 bases, leaving 9 bases of the junction unmatched. Per the germline V gene, CDR1 is ENHRY and CDR2 is SYGVKD.

The chain links TRBV7-8 to TRBJ2-5, with D perhaps given as TRBD1 or TRBD2 (5 bases each). The CDR3 runs to 14 residues. V lost 5 bases, J lost 5 bases, and 15 bases lay in between. CDR1 is SGHVS and CDR2 is FQNEAQ in the germline V gene. The CDR3 is CASSPLLGEETQYF. CDR3 bases: TGTGCCAGCAGCCCACTATTAGGGGAGGAGACCCAGTACTTC.

V is TRBV20-1 and J is TRBJ2-7; weak D call: TRBD2 (5 bases). CDR1 is DFQATT, CDR2 SNEGSKA, per germline (reference sequence). CDR3 length: 10 amino acids. With 3 bases removed from V and 7 bases from J, the gap between germline ends came to 7 bases. The CDR3 coding sequence is TGCAGTGCTAGTCGGGAAGAGCAGTACTTC. Its protein product is CSASREEQYF.

This clonotype came up many times. Just one base apart from a much larger clone, this may be a read error. J is TRBJ2-3 and V is TRBV6-4, with 9 bases that match TRBD2. This CDR3 has 14 amino acids. The J segment lost 4 bases and the V segment lost 3 bases, leaving 2 bases of the junction unmatched. Per the germline V gene, CDR1 is MRHNA and CDR2 is SNTAGT. The CDR3 loop is CASSERGGPDTQYF. The CDR3 DNA sequence: TGTGCCAGCAGTGAGCGGGGGGGCCCAGATACGCAGTATTTT.

This clonotype was recorded at least ten times. The rearrangement uses TRBV7-8 and TRBJ2-3; no reliable D call. Trimming shortened V by 5 bases and J by 1 base, and 4 bases separated the two germline ends. Germline-derived CDR1 and CDR2 are SGHVS and FQNEAQ. The CDR3 length is 12 residues. The CDR3 sequence is CASSLGTDTQYF. The CDR3 nucleotides read TGTGCCAGCAGCCTCGGCACAGATACGCAGTATTTT.

The chain combines TRBV7-9 with TRBJ2-3; 7 bases map to TRBD1. The CDR3 runs 16 residues. J gave up 2 bases and V 4 bases, and 9 bases lay outside the gene matches. In germline, CDR1 is SEHNR, CDR2 FQNEAQ (reference sequence). In DNA form, the CDR3 reads TGTGCCAGCAGCTGGCCGACCGGGACAGTCACAGATACGCAGTATTTT. Its protein product is CASSWPTGTVTDTQYF.